This T cell receptor (beta chain) was captured in a study of blood T cell repertoires in COVID-19. Study background: PBMCs, B-cell-depleted T cells, or T cells provided the cDNA or gDNA that made up the material.

Some clones are missing from TCRdb's copy, which holds only in-frame ones; the method was immunoSEQ multiplex PCR. This sample yields about 210,000 clones, of which 85% to 90% are seen a single time; 3% belongs to the top ten. The germline V and J ends were trimmed by 2 bases and 4 bases, with 11 bases remaining between them. Germline V gene data show CDR1 as SEHNR and CDR2 as FQNEAQ (reference sequence). The length of the CDR3 is 14 residues. The J gene is TRBJ1-2, the V gene TRBV7-9; no clear D gene. Sequencing was done on a sample of peripheral blood. This clonotype was sampled from a man between 60 and 70 years old with acute or convalescent COVID-19. CDR3 in DNA: TGTGCCAGCAGCTTATTTGAGGCCTCCTATGGCTACACCTTC. The encoded protein is CASSLFEASYGYTF.